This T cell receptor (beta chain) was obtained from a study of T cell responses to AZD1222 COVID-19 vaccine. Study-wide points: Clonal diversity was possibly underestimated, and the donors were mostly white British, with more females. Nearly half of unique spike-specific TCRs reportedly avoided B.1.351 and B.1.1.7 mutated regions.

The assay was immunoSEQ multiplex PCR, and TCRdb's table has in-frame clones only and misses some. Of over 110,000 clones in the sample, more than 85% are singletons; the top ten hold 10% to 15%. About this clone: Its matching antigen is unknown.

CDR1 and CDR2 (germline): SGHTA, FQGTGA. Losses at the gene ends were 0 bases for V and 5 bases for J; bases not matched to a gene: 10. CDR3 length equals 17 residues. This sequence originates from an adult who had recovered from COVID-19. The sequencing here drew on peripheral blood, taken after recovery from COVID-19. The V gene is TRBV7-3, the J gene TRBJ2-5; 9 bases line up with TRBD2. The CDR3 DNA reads TGTGCCAGCAGCTTAACTAGCGGGAGCGCGGGGGGCGAGACCCAGTACTTC. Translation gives CASSLTSGSAGGETQYF.